The 2 T cell receptor beta chains below all came from one sample that was sequenced in a study of OX40 agonist ivuxolimab in advanced cancers. The data were produced by immunoSEQ multiplex PCR, yet TCRdb's version contains in-frame clones alone and is incomplete. The table records more than 60,000 clones, around nine tenths of them present only once. Sequences were derived from CD4+ or CD8+ T cells sorted from blood, sampled in a trial of the OX40 agonist ivuxolimab. The receptors here all came from an adult with an advanced solid tumor such as melanoma, head and neck, liver or kidney cancer.

The chain employs TRBV5-1 and TRBJ1-5; D is uncertain. The CDR3 sequence is 17 residues long. Germline V gives CDR1 SGHRS, CDR2 YFSETQ. Trimming took off 4 bases at V and 1 base at J, with 18 bases between the two ends. CDR3 region: CASSLHDQTGSNQPQHF. CDR3 in DNA: TGCGCCAGCAGCCTACACGACCAGACCGGAAGCAATCAGCCCCAGCATTTT.

The chain couples TRBV18 to TRBJ2-1, with 8 bases identical to TRBD2. The V gene's germline CDR1 is KGHSH and CDR2 LQKENI. The CDR3 runs 14 residues. Unmatched junction bases numbered 3, after V lost 1 base and J lost 7 bases. DNA for the CDR3: TGTGCCAGCTCACCACTAGCGGGAACAAATGAGCAGTTCTTC. Translated: CASSPLAGTNEQFF.